This T cell receptor (beta chain) was identified in a study of cytomegalovirus exposure and HLA in healthy donors. Study overall: The Caucasian-associated ancestry cluster contained about four fifths of the approximately 400 genotyped donors.

PCR employed 60 Vbeta and 13 Jbeta primers. Measured with immunoSEQ multiplex PCR; TCRdb has only the in-frame clones, and not every one. The repertoire has 75,000 to 90,000 clones, around 79% of them found once; the top ten carry less than 7%. With regard to this clone: Its antigen is not known.

This CDR3 contains 14 residues. CDR1 is LNHDA, CDR2 SQIVND, per germline (reference sequence). V lost 6 bases and J 4 bases, leaving 12 bases between the germline ends. General study points: Productive rates of about 90% or about 30% were seen for most TCR beta V segments in an earlier analysis. Cytomegalovirus-associated TCR beta chains were listed, numbering over 150.

The material sequenced was PBMCs. This TCR derives from a male donor in good health and CMV-seropositive. The chain employs TRBV19 and TRBJ2-2; possible D gene TRBD2, 6 bases. CDR3 nucleotides: TGTGCCAGTAGCCAGTTGGGGGGCACCGGGGAGCTGTTTTTT. This translates into CASSQLGGTGELFF.